This T cell receptor (beta chain) was identified during a study of vaccination and CD4 T cells after COVID-19. Comments on this clonotype: Antigen unknown.

The assay that was used to sequence DNA from cultured CD4+ T cells was the Oncomine TCR Beta short-read assay. Genomic DNA was extracted from cultured CD4+ T cells. In TCRdb, the PCR reads were re-called with MiXCR into one record per CDR3 protein. The sample contains roughly 16,000 distinct CDR3 sequences, 54% of which appear only once. Treatment: approximately 11-day PBMC culture with coronavirus spike peptide pools or control peptides (ViraFEST assay). Here the sequenced sample was cultured CD4+ T cells from blood, taken after SARS-CoV-2 vaccination. This TCR derives from a human donor with COVID-19.

The CDR3 spells CASSLDSRGGYTF. The CDR3 DNA is TGTGCCAGCAGTTTAGACAGCCGTGGGGGCTACACCTTC. V usage is TRBV27 and J usage is TRBJ1-2; the D gene is possibly TRBD1 (5 bases). Trimming left V 2 bases short and J 8 bases short, with 12 bases between. The germline V gene encodes CDR1 MNHEY and CDR2 SMNVEV (reference sequence). This CDR3 has 13 residues.